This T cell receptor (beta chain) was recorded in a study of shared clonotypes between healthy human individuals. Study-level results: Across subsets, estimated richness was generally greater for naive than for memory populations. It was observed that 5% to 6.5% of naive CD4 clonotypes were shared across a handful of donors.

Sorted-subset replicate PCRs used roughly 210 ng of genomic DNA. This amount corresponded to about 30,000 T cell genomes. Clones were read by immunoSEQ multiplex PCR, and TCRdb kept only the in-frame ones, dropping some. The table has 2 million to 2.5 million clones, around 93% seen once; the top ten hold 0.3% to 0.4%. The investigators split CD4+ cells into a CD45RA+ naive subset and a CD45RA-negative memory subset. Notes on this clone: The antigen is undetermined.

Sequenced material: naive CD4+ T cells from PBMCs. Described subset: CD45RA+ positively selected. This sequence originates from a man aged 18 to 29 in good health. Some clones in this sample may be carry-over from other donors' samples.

CDR3 sequence (DNA): TGCGCCAGCAGCTTGGACGGGTCCAAATACGAGCAGTACTTC. Amino acid sequence: CASSLDGSKYEQYF. The chain recombines TRBV5-1 with TRBJ2-7, with D unclear. Germline loops: CDR1 SGHRS, CDR2 YFSETQ. V shed 0 bases and J shed 4 bases, with 11 bases lying between them. The CDR3 contains 14 residues.